A single sample gave rise to the 27 T cell receptor beta chains below, sequenced in a study of blood T cell repertoires in COVID-19. TCRdb keeps only in-frame clones here, not all; method: immunoSEQ multiplex PCR. The sample holds roughly 150,000 clones, around four fifths seen once. Material: PBMCs or T cells enriched from blood (not recorded which). The receptors come from a woman aged 35 to 49 who had recovered from COVID-19.

This chain joins TRBV10-2 and TRBJ1-2, with D possibly being TRBD1 (6 bases). Germline loops: CDR1 WSHSY, CDR2 SAAADI. V lost 0 bases and J 4 bases, leaving 9 bases between the germline ends. This CDR3 region has 14 residues. CDR3 region: CASSESGRGYGYTF. The CDR3 DNA follows: TGCGCCAGCAGTGAGTCAGGCAGGGGCTATGGCTACACCTTC.

This clone has only a few counts. The chain couples TRBV27 to TRBJ1-6, with TRBD1 matching 7 bases. V lost 6 bases to trimming and J lost 7 bases; unmatched junction nucleotides: 9. The CDR3 consists of 15 residues. CDR1 and CDR2 from the germline V gene are MNHEY and SMNVEV (reference sequence). The CDR3 region is CASRPKGASNSPLHF. In nucleotides, the CDR3 is TGTGCCAGCAGACCCAAGGGGGCGTCAAATTCACCCCTCCACTTT.

V gene TRBV27 combines with J gene TRBJ2-2; 9 nucleotides agree with TRBD1. V was clipped by 7 bases and J by 6 bases; unmatched bases: 12. The length of the CDR3 is 16 residues. Germline CDR1 and CDR2: MNHEY and SMNVEV (reference sequence). The CDR3 loop reads CASTQWGGQGSGELFF. The DNA for the CDR3 is TGTGCCAGCACCCAATGGGGGGGACAGGGTTCCGGGGAGCTGTTTTTT.

V usage is TRBV12-3 or TRBV12-4 and J usage is TRBJ1-2; no reliable D call. Trimming took off 6 bases at V and 8 bases at J, with 16 bases between the two ends. The CDR3 covers 13 residues. CDR3 loop: CASSPTMLEGYTF. Written as DNA, the CDR3 is TGTGCCAGCAGCCCGACAATGCTCGAGGGCTACACCTTC.

This clone was counted only a few times. This chain uses TRBV7-8 with TRBJ1-2; the D gene is possibly TRBD1 (5 bases). This CDR3 comprises 14 residues. V lost 5 bases and J lost 2, with 12 bases in between. Germline V gives CDR1 SGHVS, CDR2 FQNEAQ. CDR3 loop: CASSNRQQNYGYTF. The DNA for the CDR3 is TGTGCCAGCAGCAACCGACAGCAGAACTATGGCTACACCTTC.

The chain recombines TRBV7-9 with TRBJ2-5, with unresolved D. The germline V gene encodes CDR1 SEHNR and CDR2 FQNEAQ (reference sequence). Trimming stripped 3 bases from V and 5 bases from J, with 10 bases between. This CDR3 is built from 13 residues. The CDR3 DNA reads TGTGCCAGCAGCTTGCCTCCCGGGGAGACCCAGTACTTC. This gives the protein CASSLPPGETQYF. Supplemented by reference TRBV7-9 and TRBJ2-5, the full variable domain reads DTGVSQNPRHKITKRGQNVTFRCDPISEHNRLYWYRQTLGQGPEFLTYFQNEAQLEKSRLLSDRFSAERPKGSFSTLEIQRTEQGDSAMYLCASSLPPGETQYFGPGTRLLVL.

The CDR3 is CASSLDGQGFYGYTF. CDR3 DNA sequence: TGCGCCAGCAGCTTGGATGGACAGGGGTTCTATGGCTACACCTTC. The chain is built from TRBV5-1 and TRBJ1-2; 9 nucleotides agree with TRBD1. The CDR3 sequence is 15 residues long. Germline CDR1 SGHRS, CDR2 YFSETQ. V was clipped by 0 bases and J by 4 bases; unmatched bases: 4.

CDR3 bases: TGTGCCAGCAGCGTAGAAGCGGGAGGCACGGCGCATGAGCAGTTCTTC. Protein product: CASSVEAGGTAHEQFF. The V gene is TRBV9, the J gene TRBJ2-1; 9 bases match TRBD2. The CDR3 is 16 amino acids. Germline CDR1 is SGDLS and CDR2 is YYNGEE. V lost 0 bases and J lost 8; bases outside the gene matches: 9. Supplemented by reference TRBV9 and TRBJ2-1, the full variable domain reads DSGVTQTPKHLITATGQRVTLRCSPRSGDLSVYWYQQSLDQGLQFLIQYYNGEERAKGNILERFSAQQFPDLHSELNLSSLELGDSALYFCASSVEAGGTAHEQFFGPGTRLTVL.

V is TRBV12-5 and J is TRBJ1-1, with D possibly TRBD1 on 6 matching bases. Trimming cost V 0 bases and J 1 base, with 18 bases left between them. From germline, CDR1 is LGHNT and CDR2 FRNRAP. This CDR3 contains 18 residues. The CDR3 DNA reads TGTGCTAGTGGTTTGGTAATACAGGGTTTTGGATGGAACACTGAAGCTTTCTTT. Its protein is CASGLVIQGFGWNTEAFF.

J is TRBJ2-3 and V is TRBV5-6, with TRBD1 identical over 7 bases. J lost 7 bases, V lost 3 bases, and 5 bases had no gene match. Per germline, CDR1 SGHDT and CDR2 YYEEEE. This CDR3 comprises 13 residues. The CDR3 is CASSSMTGNTQYF. In DNA, the CDR3 is TGTGCCAGCAGCTCCATGACAGGGAATACGCAGTATTTT.

The chain links TRBV2 to TRBJ1-5; D is perhaps TRBD1 (5 bases). CDR1 and CDR2 (germline): SNHLY, FYNNEI. V was clipped by 1 base and J by 6 bases, with 13 bases between them. The CDR3 runs to 15 residues. The CDR3 nucleotides are TGTGCCAGCAGTGAAGGGGGGGTGAGCGGTCAGCCCCAGCATTTT. Protein sequence: CASSEGGVSGQPQHF.

The chain has TRBV6-1 and TRBJ1-2, with a possible D match to TRBD1 (5 bases). The germline V gene encodes CDR1 MNHNS and CDR2 SASEGT. Trimming took off 3 bases at V and 2 bases at J, with 7 bases between the two ends. This CDR3 is 13 amino acids long. The CDR3 here is CASSEAGNYGYTF. Here the CDR3 DNA reads TGTGCCAGCAGTGAGGCAGGGAACTATGGCTACACCTTC.

The chain uses TRBV10-3 and TRBJ1-1, with 7 bases identical to TRBD1. The CDR3 length is 13 residues. Germline V gene lookup returns CDR1 ENHRY and CDR2 SYGVKD. After removal of 3 bases from V and 7 bases from J, the junction contained 5 bases not matched to a gene. The CDR3 sequence: CAISEDRDSEAFF. CDR3 in DNA: TGTGCCATCAGTGAAGACAGGGACAGTGAAGCTTTCTTT.

J is TRBJ2-2 and V is TRBV6-5, with 10 bases fitting TRBD2. The CDR3 has 15 residues. CDR1 is MNHEY, CDR2 SVGAGI, per germline. Trimming cost V 6 bases and J 3 bases; bases outside gene matches: 4. DNA of the CDR3: TGTGCCAGCAGCAAGGGACTAGCGCACACCGGGGAGCTGTTTTTT. It yields the protein CASSKGLAHTGELFF.

The CDR3, as DNA: TGTGCCAGCAGCCGGCTGGGAGATGAGAATGAGCAGTTCTTC. This gives the protein CASSRLGDENEQFF. V usage is TRBV5-4 and J usage is TRBJ2-1; D might be TRBD2 (5 bases). Germline CDR1 and CDR2: SGHNT and YYREEE (reference sequence). V was cut by 4 bases and J by 7 bases, with 15 bases left in between. The CDR3 spans 14 residues.

The chain has TRBV15 and TRBJ1-1; a possible D gene is TRBD1 (6 bases). V lost 6 bases and J 4 bases, leaving 12 bases between the germline ends. The length of the CDR3 is 13 residues. Germline CDR1 LNHNV, CDR2 YYDKDF (reference sequence). Here the CDR3 reads CATSRDRSTEAFF. In DNA, the CDR3 is TGTGCCACCAGTCGAGACAGGTCCACTGAAGCTTTCTTT.

CDR3 coding DNA: TGTGCCAGCAGCTTGGACATCAGCTCCTACAATGAGCAGTTCTTC. This translates into CASSLDISSYNEQFF. This sequence joins TRBV7-8 and TRBJ2-1; D is possibly TRBD1 (5 bases). The length of the CDR3 is 15 residues. The germline V gene encodes CDR1 SGHVS and CDR2 FQNEAQ. Between the trimmed V and J ends, which lost 3 bases and 0 bases, there was a span of 9 bases.

The genes are TRBV15 and TRBJ1-5; a possible D gene is TRBD1 (6 bases). The CDR3 sequence is 16 residues long. V was trimmed by 0 bases and J by 6 bases, leaving 15 bases between them. Germline CDR1 LNHNV, CDR2 YYDKDF (reference sequence). The CDR3 here is CATSRDPGGASQPQHF. The CDR3 DNA follows: TGTGCCACCAGCAGAGATCCGGGGGGGGCATCTCAGCCCCAGCATTTT.

The chain has TRBV13 and TRBJ1-1; TRBD1 agrees at 12 bases. The CDR3 has 16 amino acids. The V and J ends lost 5 bases and 4 bases, in that order; junction bases with no gene match: 8. CDR1 and CDR2 from the germline V gene are PRHDT and FYEKMQ (reference sequence). The CDR3 sequence is CASSSRDRGRITEAFF. The CDR3 bases are TGTGCCAGCAGCAGCCGGGACAGGGGGCGAATCACTGAAGCTTTCTTT.

The V call is TRBV3-1 (or the pseudogene TRBV3-2), the J call TRBJ1-2; 7 nucleotides align to TRBD1. CDR1 LGHDT and CDR2 YNNKEL come from the germline V gene (reference sequence). The CDR3 consists of 18 residues. V shed 1 base, J shed 8 bases, and the junction held 19 bases outside the gene matches. The DNA for the CDR3 is TGTGCCAGCAGCCAAGGTCTGGGACAGCTGCTAGCTGGGACAGGCTACACCTTC. Translating it yields CASSQGLGQLLAGTGYTF.

The rearrangement links TRBV14 to TRBJ2-1, with 10 nucleotides matching TRBD1. Germline CDR1 is SGHDN and CDR2 is FVKESK. J was trimmed by 9 bases and V by 3 bases; bases with no gene match: 5. CDR3 length: 14 amino acids. CDR3 protein: CASSQTGGSGEQFF. The CDR3 nucleotides read TGTGCCAGCAGCCAGACAGGGGGCAGCGGTGAGCAGTTCTTC.

The chain links TRBV10-3 to TRBJ1-1; no definite D call. Trimming took 3 bases from V and 0 from J, leaving 5 bases between them. This CDR3 contains 13 residues. Germline V CDR1 and CDR2: ENHRY, SYGVKD. For the CDR3, the DNA is TGTGCCATCAGTGATAATATGAACACTGAAGCTTTCTTT. Its protein is CAISDNMNTEAFF.

The chain links TRBV4-1 to TRBJ2-2; 7 positions agree with TRBD1. Germline V CDR1 and CDR2: MGHRA, YSYEKL. The CDR3 contains 16 residues. V was pared by 2 bases and J by 1 base, with 4 bases of the junction left unmatched. CDR3 bases: TGCGCCAGCAGCCAACCGGGACAGAAGAACACCGGGGAGCTGTTTTTT. Amino acid sequence: CASSQPGQKNTGELFF.

This clone has more than one count but fewer than ten. The rearrangement joins TRBV6-5 to TRBJ1-6; maybe TRBD1 (5 bases). The CDR3 is made up of 15 amino acids. The V end lost 9 bases, the J end lost 5 bases, and 17 bases lay between the germline ends. CDR1 is MNHEY, CDR2 SVGAGI, per germline. The CDR3 sequence is CARIHPGQDNSPLHF. In DNA, the CDR3 is TGTGCCAGGATTCATCCCGGACAAGATAATTCACCCCTCCACTTT.

The V and J genes are TRBV5-1 and TRBJ2-3; TRBD1 might be the D (5 bases). Germline V gives CDR1 SGHRS, CDR2 YFSETQ. Trimming shortened V by 1 base and J by 4 bases, and 19 bases separated the two germline ends. The CDR3 is 17 residues long. CDR3 loop: CASSLYGTDEGADTQYF. In nucleotides, the CDR3 is TGCGCCAGCAGCTTGTACGGCACAGACGAAGGGGCAGATACGCAGTATTTT.

The chain uses TRBV5-5 and TRBJ2-1; TRBD2 agrees at 7 bases. V shed 1 base and J 6 bases; nucleotides not matched to a gene: 7. This CDR3 region has 15 residues. Germline V gene data show CDR1 as SGHKS and CDR2 as YYEKEE (reference sequence). The CDR3, as DNA: TGTGCCAGCAGCTTGACTAGCGTAAACGTCAATGAGCAGTTCTTC. This encodes CASSLTSVNVNEQFF.

The chain carries TRBV4-1 and TRBJ2-3; D not certain. Trimming cost V 1 base and J 2 bases, with 4 bases left between them. The length of the CDR3 is 13 residues. Germline V gives CDR1 MGHRA, CDR2 YSYEKL. The DNA of the CDR3 is TGCGCCAGCAGCCAAGTCCTCACAGATACGCAGTATTTT. It specifies CASSQVLTDTQYF.